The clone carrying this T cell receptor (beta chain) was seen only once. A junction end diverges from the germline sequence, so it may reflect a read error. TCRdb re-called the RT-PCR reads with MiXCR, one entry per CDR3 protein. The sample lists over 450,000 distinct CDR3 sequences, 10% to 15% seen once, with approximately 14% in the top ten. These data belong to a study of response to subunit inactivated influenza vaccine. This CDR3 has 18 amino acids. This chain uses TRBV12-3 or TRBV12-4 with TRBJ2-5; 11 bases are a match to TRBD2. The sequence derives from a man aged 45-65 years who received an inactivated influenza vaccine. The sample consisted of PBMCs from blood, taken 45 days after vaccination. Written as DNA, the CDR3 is TGTACCAGCAGTTTAGGGCTAGCGGGAGGCAACCTTGGAGAGACCCAGTACTTC. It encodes CTSSLGLAGGNLGETQYF.